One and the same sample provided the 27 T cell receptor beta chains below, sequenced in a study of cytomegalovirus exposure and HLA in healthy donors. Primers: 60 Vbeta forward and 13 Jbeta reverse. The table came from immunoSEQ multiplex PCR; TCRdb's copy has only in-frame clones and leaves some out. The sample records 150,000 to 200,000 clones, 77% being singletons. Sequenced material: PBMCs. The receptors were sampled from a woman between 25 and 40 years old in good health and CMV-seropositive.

DNA for the CDR3: TGCGCCAGCAGCCAGGGGACAGGGAGTCAATACAATGAGCAGTTCTTC. Encoded protein: CASSQGTGSQYNEQFF. The chain uses TRBV4-1 and TRBJ2-1, with TRBD1 identical over 9 bases. Per germline, CDR1 MGHRA and CDR2 YSYEKL. The trim removed 3 bases at V and 4 bases at J, leaving 7 bases unmatched. The CDR3 covers 16 residues.

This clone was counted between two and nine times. CDR3 coding DNA: TGTGCCAGCAGCCCGACAGGTATGAACACTGAAGCTTTCTTT. This encodes CASSPTGMNTEAFF. The V and J genes are TRBV11-2 and TRBJ1-1, with a weak D call TRBD1 (6 bases). Looked up from germline, CDR1 is SGHAT and CDR2 is FQNNGV. The V gene lost 5 bases and the J gene lost 0 bases, with 10 bases spanning the gap. The CDR3 totals 14 residues.

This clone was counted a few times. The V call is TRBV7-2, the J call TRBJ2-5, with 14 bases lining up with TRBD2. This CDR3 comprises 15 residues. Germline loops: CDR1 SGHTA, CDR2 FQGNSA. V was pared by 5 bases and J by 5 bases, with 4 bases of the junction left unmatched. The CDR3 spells CASSLRTSGRETQYF. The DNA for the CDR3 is TGTGCCAGCAGCCTTAGGACTAGCGGGAGGGAGACCCAGTACTTC.

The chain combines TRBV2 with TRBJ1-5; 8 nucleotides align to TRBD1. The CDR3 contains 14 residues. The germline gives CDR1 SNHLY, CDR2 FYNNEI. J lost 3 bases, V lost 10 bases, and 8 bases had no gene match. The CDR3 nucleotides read TGTGCCATCCAGACAGGGGACCTCAATCAGCCCCAGCATTTT. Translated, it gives CAIQTGDLNQPQHF.

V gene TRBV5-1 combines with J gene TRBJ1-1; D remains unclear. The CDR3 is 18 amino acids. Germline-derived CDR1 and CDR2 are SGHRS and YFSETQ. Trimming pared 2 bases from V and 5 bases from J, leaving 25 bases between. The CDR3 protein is CASSFDPRQAGTGTEAFF. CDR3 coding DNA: TGCGCCAGCAGCTTCGACCCCCGCCAGGCGGGTACGGGGACTGAAGCTTTCTTT.

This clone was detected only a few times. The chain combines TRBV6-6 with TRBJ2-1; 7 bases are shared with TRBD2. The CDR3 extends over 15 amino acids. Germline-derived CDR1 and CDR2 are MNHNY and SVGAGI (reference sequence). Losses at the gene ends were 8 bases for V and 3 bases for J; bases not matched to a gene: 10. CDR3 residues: CASGQPTSNYNEQFF. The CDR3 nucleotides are TGTGCCAGCGGTCAGCCGACTAGCAACTACAATGAGCAGTTCTTC.

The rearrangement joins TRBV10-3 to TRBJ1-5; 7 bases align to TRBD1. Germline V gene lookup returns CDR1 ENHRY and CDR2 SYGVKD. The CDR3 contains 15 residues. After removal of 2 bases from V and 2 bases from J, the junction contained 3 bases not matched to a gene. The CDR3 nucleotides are TGTGCCATCAGTGAGACAGGGGTAGGCAATCAGCCCCAGCATTTT. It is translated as CAISETGVGNQPQHF.

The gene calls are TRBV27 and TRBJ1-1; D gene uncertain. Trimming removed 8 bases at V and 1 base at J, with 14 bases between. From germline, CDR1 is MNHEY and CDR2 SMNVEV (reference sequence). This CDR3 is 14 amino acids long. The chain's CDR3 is CASCRGSANTEAFF. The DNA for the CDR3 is TGTGCCAGCTGCAGAGGGAGCGCGAACACTGAAGCTTTCTTT.

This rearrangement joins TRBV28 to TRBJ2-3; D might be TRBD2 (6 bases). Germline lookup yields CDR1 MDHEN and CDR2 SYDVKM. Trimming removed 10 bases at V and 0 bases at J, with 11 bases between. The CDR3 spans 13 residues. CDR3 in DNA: TGTGCCACCCTACTAGCTAGCACAGATACGCAGTATTTT. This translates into CATLLASTDTQYF.

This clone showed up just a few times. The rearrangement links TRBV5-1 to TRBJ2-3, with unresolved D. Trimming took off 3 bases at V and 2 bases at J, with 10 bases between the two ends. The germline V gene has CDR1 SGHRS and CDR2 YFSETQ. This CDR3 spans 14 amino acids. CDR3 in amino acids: CASSSLDHTDTQYF. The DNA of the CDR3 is TGCGCCAGCAGCTCCCTAGACCACACAGATACGCAGTATTTT.

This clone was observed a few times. Here the CDR3 DNA reads TGCAGCGCCGAGACAGGGGGAGGGGAAAAACTGTTTTTT. This sequence encodes CSAETGGGEKLFF. The gene calls are TRBV29-1 and TRBJ1-4, with 9 bases that match TRBD1. The junction had 8 bases not matched to a gene; V was cut back by 7 bases and J by 8 bases. The CDR3 loop spans 13 amino acids. The germline gives CDR1 SQVTM, CDR2 ANQGSEA.

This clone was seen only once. The CDR3 region has the DNA TGTGCCAGTAGCGGTAGGACAGGCGGCTACGAGCAGTACTTC. Protein sequence: CASSGRTGGYEQYF. The V gene is TRBV19, the J gene TRBJ2-7, with TRBD1 matching 7 bases. The V gene's germline CDR1 is LNHDA and CDR2 SQIVND (reference sequence). The CDR3 totals 14 residues. Trimming cost V 6 bases and J 3 bases; bases outside gene matches: 8.

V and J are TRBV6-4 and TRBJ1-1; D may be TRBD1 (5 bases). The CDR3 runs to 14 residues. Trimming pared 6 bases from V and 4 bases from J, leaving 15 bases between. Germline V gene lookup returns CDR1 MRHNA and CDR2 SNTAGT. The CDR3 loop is CASRSVPGGTEAFF. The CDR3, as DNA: TGTGCCAGCAGGAGTGTCCCGGGGGGCACTGAAGCTTTCTTT.

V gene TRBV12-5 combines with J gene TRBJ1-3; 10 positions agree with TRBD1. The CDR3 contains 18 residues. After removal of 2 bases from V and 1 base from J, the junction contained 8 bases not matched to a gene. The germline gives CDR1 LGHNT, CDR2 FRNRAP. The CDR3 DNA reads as TGTGCTAGTGGTTTGCCCCGGGGGGACAGGGGTTCTGGAAACACCATATATTTT. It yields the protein CASGLPRGDRGSGNTIYF.

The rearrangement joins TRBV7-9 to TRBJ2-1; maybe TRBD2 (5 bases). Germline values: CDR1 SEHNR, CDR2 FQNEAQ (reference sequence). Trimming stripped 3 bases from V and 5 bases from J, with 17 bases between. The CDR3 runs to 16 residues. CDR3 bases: TGTGCCAGCAGCTTGAGCTCATGGGCAGCGGACAATGAGCAGTTCTTC. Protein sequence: CASSLSSWAADNEQFF.

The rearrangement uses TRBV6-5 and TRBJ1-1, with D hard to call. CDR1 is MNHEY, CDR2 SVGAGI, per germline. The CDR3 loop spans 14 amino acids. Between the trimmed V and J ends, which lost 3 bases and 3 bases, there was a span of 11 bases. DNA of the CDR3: TGTGCCAGCAGTTATACGGAGGGCGACACTGAAGCTTTCTTT. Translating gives CASSYTEGDTEAFF.

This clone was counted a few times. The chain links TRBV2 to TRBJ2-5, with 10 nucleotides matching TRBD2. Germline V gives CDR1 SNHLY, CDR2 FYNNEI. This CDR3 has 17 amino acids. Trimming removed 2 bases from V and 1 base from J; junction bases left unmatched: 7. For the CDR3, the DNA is TGTGCCAGCAGTGAATGGGCTAGCGGGAGTGTCCAAGAGACCCAGTACTTC. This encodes CASSEWASGSVQETQYF.

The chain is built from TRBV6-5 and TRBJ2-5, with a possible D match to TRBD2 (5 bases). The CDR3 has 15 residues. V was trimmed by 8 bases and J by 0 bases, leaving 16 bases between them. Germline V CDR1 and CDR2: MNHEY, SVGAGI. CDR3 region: CASSMREWYQETQYF. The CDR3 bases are TGTGCCAGCTCAATGAGGGAGTGGTACCAAGAGACCCAGTACTTC.

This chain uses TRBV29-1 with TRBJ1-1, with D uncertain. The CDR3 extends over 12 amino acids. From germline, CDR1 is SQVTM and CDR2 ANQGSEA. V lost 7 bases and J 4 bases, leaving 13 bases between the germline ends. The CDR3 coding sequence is TGCAGCGCAGGACTGAGTACCACTGAAGCTTTCTTT. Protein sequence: CSAGLSTTEAFF.

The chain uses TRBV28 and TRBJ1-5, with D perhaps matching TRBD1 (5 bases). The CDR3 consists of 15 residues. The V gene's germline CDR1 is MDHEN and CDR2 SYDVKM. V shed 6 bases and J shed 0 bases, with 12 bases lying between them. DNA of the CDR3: TGTGCCAGCAGGGGAGGGGATTATAGCAATCAGCCCCAGCATTTT. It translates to CASRGGDYSNQPQHF.

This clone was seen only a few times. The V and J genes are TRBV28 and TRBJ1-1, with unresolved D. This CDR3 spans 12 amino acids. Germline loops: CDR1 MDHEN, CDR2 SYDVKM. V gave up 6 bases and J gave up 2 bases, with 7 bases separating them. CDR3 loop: CASSPLNTEAFF. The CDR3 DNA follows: TGTGCCAGCAGCCCGTTAAACACTGAAGCTTTCTTT.

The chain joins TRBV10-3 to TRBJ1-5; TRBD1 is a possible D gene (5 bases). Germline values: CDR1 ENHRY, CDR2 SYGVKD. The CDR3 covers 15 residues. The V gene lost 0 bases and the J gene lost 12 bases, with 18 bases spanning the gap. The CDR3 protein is CAISESGGGPLIQHF. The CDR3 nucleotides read TGTGCCATCAGTGAGTCGGGGGGAGGTCCACTGATCCAGCATTTT.

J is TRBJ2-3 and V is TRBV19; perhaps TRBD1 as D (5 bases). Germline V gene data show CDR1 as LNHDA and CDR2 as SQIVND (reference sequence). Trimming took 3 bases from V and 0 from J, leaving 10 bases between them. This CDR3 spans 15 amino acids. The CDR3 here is CASSILGLSTDTQYF. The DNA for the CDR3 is TGTGCCAGTAGTATCCTGGGGCTTAGCACAGATACGCAGTATTTT.

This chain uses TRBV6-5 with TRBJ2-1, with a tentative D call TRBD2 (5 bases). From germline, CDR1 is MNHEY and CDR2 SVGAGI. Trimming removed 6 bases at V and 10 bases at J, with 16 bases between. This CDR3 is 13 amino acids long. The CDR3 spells CASSPQFSGEQFF. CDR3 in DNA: TGTGCCAGCAGCCCCCAGTTTTCGGGGGAGCAGTTCTTC.

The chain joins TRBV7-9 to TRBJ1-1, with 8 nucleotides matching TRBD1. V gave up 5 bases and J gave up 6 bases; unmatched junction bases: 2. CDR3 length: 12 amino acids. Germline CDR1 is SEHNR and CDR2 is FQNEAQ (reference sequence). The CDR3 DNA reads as TGTGCCAGCAGCCAGGGGGCGGCTGAAGCTTTCTTT. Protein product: CASSQGAAEAFF.

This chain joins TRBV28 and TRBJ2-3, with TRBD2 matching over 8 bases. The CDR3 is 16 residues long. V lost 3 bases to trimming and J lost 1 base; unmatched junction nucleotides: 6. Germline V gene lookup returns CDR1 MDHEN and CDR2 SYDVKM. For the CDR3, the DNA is TGTGCCAGCAGTTTTCCACGGGAGGGAGGCACAGATACGCAGTATTTT. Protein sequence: CASSFPREGGTDTQYF.

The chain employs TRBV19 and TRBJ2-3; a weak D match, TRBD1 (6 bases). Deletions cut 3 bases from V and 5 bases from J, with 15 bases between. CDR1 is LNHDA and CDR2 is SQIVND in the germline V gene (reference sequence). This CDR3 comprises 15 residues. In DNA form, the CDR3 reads TGTGCCAGTAGTATCACACAGGGTGCCCAAGATACGCAGTATTTT. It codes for CASSITQGAQDTQYF.